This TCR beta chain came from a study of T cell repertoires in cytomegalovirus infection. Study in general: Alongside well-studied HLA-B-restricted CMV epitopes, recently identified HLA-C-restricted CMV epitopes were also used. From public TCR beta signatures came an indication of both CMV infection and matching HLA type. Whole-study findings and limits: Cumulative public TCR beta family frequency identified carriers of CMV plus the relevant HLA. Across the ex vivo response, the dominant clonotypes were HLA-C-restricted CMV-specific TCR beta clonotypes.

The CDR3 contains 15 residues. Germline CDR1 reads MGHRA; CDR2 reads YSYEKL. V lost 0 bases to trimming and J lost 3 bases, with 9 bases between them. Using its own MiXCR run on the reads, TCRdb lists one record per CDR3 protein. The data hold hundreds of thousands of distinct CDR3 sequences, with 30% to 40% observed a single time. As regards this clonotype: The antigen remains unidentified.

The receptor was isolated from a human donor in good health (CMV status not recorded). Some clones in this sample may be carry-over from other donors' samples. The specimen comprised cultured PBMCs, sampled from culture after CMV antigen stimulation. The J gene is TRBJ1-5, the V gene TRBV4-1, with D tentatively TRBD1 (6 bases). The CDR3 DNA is TGCGCCAGCAGCCAAGATAGGACAGACAATCAGCCCCAGCATTTT. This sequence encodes CASSQDRTDNQPQHF.